The T cell receptor (beta chain) under discussion was sequenced for a study of T cell changes during pregnancy in multiple sclerosis. Data came from immunoSEQ multiplex PCR; TCRdb stores just in-frame clones and leaves some out. This sample yields 45,000 to 50,000 clones, of which approximately 91% are seen a single time; about 8.1% belongs to the top ten. Sample: CD8+ T cells from peripheral blood mononuclear cells, taken after pregnancy. The clonotype comes from a female donor with multiple sclerosis, enrolled in a pregnancy study.

The CDR3 protein is CAWSVIRVDHYEQYF. CDR3 in DNA: TGTGCCTGGAGTGTAATCAGGGTAGATCACTACGAGCAGTACTTC. The chain is built from TRBV30 and TRBJ2-7; weak D call: TRBD1 (5 bases). Germline CDR1 is GTSNPN and CDR2 is SVGIG (reference sequence). V was shortened by 0 bases and J by 3 bases, with 15 bases between the two germline ends. The CDR3 totals 15 residues.